The 18 T cell receptor beta chains in this list originate from one sample, sequenced in a study of T cells in Graves' hyperthyroidism and ophthalmopathy. TCR beta CDR3 regions were amplified from RNA. First-round RT-PCR with HTBI primers amplified the TCR CDR3 region. TCRdb redid the calling of the multiplex PCR reads with MiXCR, one entry per CDR3 protein. The repertoire has around 190,000 distinct CDR3 sequences, around a sixth of them found once; the top ten carry about half. The specimen sequenced was blood. These receptors all come from a woman aged 50 to 60 with Graves' hyperthyroidism.

This clonotype was picked up many times. The V call is TRBV28, the J call TRBJ2-7; D is possibly TRBD1 (5 bases). Trimming cost V 5 bases and J 3 bases, with 26 bases left between them. This CDR3 comprises 18 residues. Germline V gene lookup returns CDR1 MDHEN and CDR2 SYDVKM. CDR3 protein: CASSLPRHLNRNNYEQYF. CDR3 in DNA: TGTGCCAGCAGTCTCCCACGGCACCTCAACAGGAATAACTACGAGCAGTACTTC.

In this sample, this clonotype turned up a few times. This chain links TRBV7-3 with TRBJ2-1; D is possibly TRBD2 (5 bases). Trimming cost V 5 bases and J 5 bases, with 16 bases left between them. Germline V gene data show CDR1 as SGHTA and CDR2 as FQGTGA. CDR3 length: 15 amino acids. CDR3 nucleotide sequence: TGTGCCAGCAGCCCGACCCAAACCGGGAACAATGAGCAGTTCTTC. This sequence encodes CASSPTQTGNNEQFF.

The table lists this clonotype with many counts. The chain employs TRBV12-3 or TRBV12-4 and TRBJ1-2; D unresolved. This CDR3 contains 12 residues. V lost 6 bases, J lost 8 bases, and 13 bases lay in between. The CDR3 coding sequence is TGTGCCAGCAGCCCGACCGCCAGGGGCTACACCTTC. The encoded protein is CASSPTARGYTF.

This clonotype appeared many times. The rearrangement uses TRBV2 and TRBJ1-1; D might be TRBD1 (5 bases). The CDR3 loop spans 15 amino acids. V lost 7 bases and J 3 bases, leaving 18 bases between the germline ends. The germline gives CDR1 SNHLY, CDR2 FYNNEI. CDR3 DNA: TGTGCCAGCACGAGGGGCGCGGGGTGGGACACTGAAGCTTTCTTT. This gives the protein CASTRGAGWDTEAFF.

This clonotype has just a few counts. One base away lies a much larger clone, so this may be a sequencing read error. The chain recombines TRBV6-1 with TRBJ2-1; D not resolved. The CDR3 covers 14 residues. CDR1 and CDR2 from the germline V gene are MNHNS and SASEGT. The CDR3 sequence is CASNEEIGFTQQFF. The CDR3 DNA is TGTGCCAGCAATGAAGAGATCGGGTTTACGCAGCAGTTCTTC.

J is TRBJ2-2 and V is TRBV29-1; D gene ambiguous. Per germline, CDR1 SQVTM and CDR2 ANQGSEA. The germline V and J ends were trimmed by 5 bases and 6 bases, with 10 bases remaining between them. The length of the CDR3 is 12 residues. CDR3 region: CSVLWAAGELFF. The CDR3 DNA is TGCAGCGTTCTATGGGCGGCCGGGGAGCTGTTTTTT.

In its sample, this clonotype was seen a few times. The J gene is TRBJ1-1, the V gene TRBV3-1; D gene uncertain. The germline CDR1 and CDR2 sequences are LGHDT and YNNKEL (reference sequence). Trimming removed 4 bases from V and 1 base from J, with 10 bases in between. The CDR3 covers 14 residues. The DNA of the CDR3 is TGTGCCAGCAGCCCAACGACGGAGAACACTGAAGCTTTCTTT. It yields the protein CASSPTTENTEAFF.

This clonotype was detected many times. The chain joins TRBV9 to TRBJ2-3, with D perhaps matching TRBD1 (5 bases). Germline V lookup: CDR1 SGDLS, CDR2 YYNGEE. The CDR3 consists of 15 residues. V was cut by 3 bases and J by 2 bases, with 13 bases left in between. CDR3 in DNA: TGTGCCAGCAGCGCCAGGGCGGCGAACACAGATACGCAGTATTTT. Residues: CASSARAANTDTQYF.

The sample holds many counts of this clonotype. This chain connects TRBV7-9 to TRBJ2-5; TRBD1 agrees at 7 bases. Germline V gives CDR1 SEHNR, CDR2 FQNEAQ (reference sequence). After removal of 1 base from V and 1 base from J, the junction contained 15 bases not matched to a gene. The CDR3 consists of 19 residues. The CDR3 sequence: CASSLVWGRKQGTQETQYF. The CDR3 DNA follows: TGTGCCAGCAGCTTAGTATGGGGCCGAAAACAGGGGACCCAAGAGACCCAGTACTTC.

The DNA of the CDR3 is TGCAGTGCTAAGGTTCTGTCCGGGATGGGAGGGAATGAGCAGTTCTTC. This gives the protein CSAKVLSGMGGNEQFF. The chain is built from TRBV20-1 and TRBJ2-1, with 7 nucleotides matching TRBD2. CDR3 length equals 16 residues. The J segment lost 7 bases and the V segment lost 4 bases, leaving 16 bases of the junction unmatched. Germline-derived CDR1 and CDR2 are DFQATT and SNEGSKA (reference sequence).

This clonotype was counted many times. The V call is TRBV7-2, the J call TRBJ1-1; 7 positions agree with TRBD1. CDR1 and CDR2 from the germline V gene are SGHTA and FQGNSA. V lost 5 bases and J lost 7; bases outside the gene matches: 10. There are 14 residues in the CDR3. The CDR3 coding sequence is TGTGCCAGCAGCGGCCGGGACAGACGGGTTGAAGCTTTCTTT. Its protein is CASSGRDRRVEAFF.

This clonotype was picked up many times. This chain uses TRBV5-1 with TRBJ2-3; 7 bases line up with TRBD2. The J segment lost 6 bases and the V segment lost 2 bases, leaving 12 bases of the junction unmatched. CDR1 SGHRS and CDR2 YFSETQ come from the germline V gene. The CDR3 spans 16 residues. CDR3 loop: CASSFGASGRQDTQYF. In nucleotides, the CDR3 is TGCGCCAGCAGCTTTGGGGCTAGCGGAAGACAGGATACGCAGTATTTT.

J is TRBJ1-4 and V is TRBV30, with unresolved D. Germline V lookup: CDR1 GTSNPN, CDR2 SVGIG (reference sequence). This CDR3 is built from 15 residues. Trimming removed 2 bases from V and 0 bases from J, with 10 bases in between. Here the CDR3 reads CAWSIGGSTNEKLFF. The CDR3 DNA sequence: TGTGCCTGGAGTATTGGAGGATCAACTAATGAAAAACTGTTTTTT.

The V and J genes are TRBV12-3 or TRBV12-4 and TRBJ1-4; D is undetermined. The CDR3 runs 14 residues. V was shortened by 5 bases and J by 8 bases, with 15 bases between the two germline ends. The CDR3 sequence: CASSRSGPPEKLFF. The CDR3 region has the DNA TGTGCCAGCAGTCGTTCTGGACCGCCGGAAAAACTGTTTTTT.

This clonotype occurred many times. The rearrangement uses TRBV20-1 and TRBJ2-1, with D possibly called TRBD1 or TRBD2 (5 bases each). The V gene's germline CDR1 is DFQATT and CDR2 SNEGSKA (reference sequence). V was trimmed by 6 bases and J by 8 bases, leaving 26 bases between them. There are 16 residues in the CDR3. The DNA for the CDR3 is TGCAGTGCCCCCGGGTCGGTGTACGGGACCTTCGATGAGCAGTTCTTC. Amino acids: CSAPGSVYGTFDEQFF.

The chain joins TRBV4-1 to TRBJ2-1; D is unresolved. Trimming pared 0 bases from V and 4 bases from J, leaving 7 bases between. The germline V gene encodes CDR1 MGHRA and CDR2 YSYEKL. The length of the CDR3 is 14 residues. The CDR3 nucleotides are TGCGCCAGCAGCCAAGAGGCGCGATACAATGAGCAGTTCTTC. Residues: CASSQEARYNEQFF.

Concerning this clonotype: A clone one base away is much larger, so this may be a read error. The chain joins TRBV28 to TRBJ1-2, with 11 bases matching TRBD1. Trimming at V came to 6 bases and at J to 0 bases, leaving 6 bases not matched to a gene. The CDR3 contains 16 residues. The germline CDR1 and CDR2 sequences are MDHEN and SYDVKM. The CDR3 is CASSPGQGDANYGYTF. CDR3 DNA: TGTGCCAGCAGCCCGGGACAGGGGGATGCTAACTATGGCTACACCTTC.

V is TRBV5-1 and J is TRBJ2-1; TRBD2 agrees at 15 bases. Germline lookup yields CDR1 SGHRS and CDR2 YFSETQ. This CDR3 is built from 19 residues. J was trimmed by 2 bases and V by 7 bases; bases with no gene match: 13. CDR3 in DNA: TGCGCCAGCTCCCGCCGAGGGACTAGCGGGAGGAGTCCCTACAATGAGCAGTTCTTC. It yields the protein CASSRRGTSGRSPYNEQFF.